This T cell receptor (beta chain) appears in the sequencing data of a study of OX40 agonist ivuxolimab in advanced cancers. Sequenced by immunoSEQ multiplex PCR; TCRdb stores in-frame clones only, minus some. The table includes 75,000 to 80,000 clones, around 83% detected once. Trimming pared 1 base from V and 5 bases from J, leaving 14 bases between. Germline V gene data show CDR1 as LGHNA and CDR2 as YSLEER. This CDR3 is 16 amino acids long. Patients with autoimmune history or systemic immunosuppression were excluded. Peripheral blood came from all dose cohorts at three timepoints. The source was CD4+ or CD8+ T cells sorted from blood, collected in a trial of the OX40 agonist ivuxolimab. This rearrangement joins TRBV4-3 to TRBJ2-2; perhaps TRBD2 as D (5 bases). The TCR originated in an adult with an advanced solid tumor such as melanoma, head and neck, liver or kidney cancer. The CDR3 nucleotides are TGCGCCAGCAGCCAAGGAGTGGGAGATCAGACCGGGGAGCTGTTTTTT. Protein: CASSQGVGDQTGELFF.